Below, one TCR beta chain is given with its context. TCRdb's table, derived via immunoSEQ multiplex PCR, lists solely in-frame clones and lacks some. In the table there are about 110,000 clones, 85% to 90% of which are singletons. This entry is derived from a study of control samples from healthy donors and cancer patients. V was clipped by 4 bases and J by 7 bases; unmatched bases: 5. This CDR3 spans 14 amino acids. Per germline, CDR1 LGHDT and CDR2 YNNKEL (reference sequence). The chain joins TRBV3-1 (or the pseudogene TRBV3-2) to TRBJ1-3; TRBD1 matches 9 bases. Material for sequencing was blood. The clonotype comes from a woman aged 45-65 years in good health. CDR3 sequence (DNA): TGTGCCAGCAGCCCAGGGACAGGGAGGAACACCATATATTTT. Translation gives CASSPGTGRNTIYF.